This T cell receptor beta chain was sequenced during a study of early T cells in non-severe SARS-CoV-2 infection. Turning to the study itself: Sequencing of unsorted whole blood was done on bulk RNA, leaving chains unpaired. Study observations and caveats: A preference for anti-spike CD8 responses marked VDJdb matching, which missed private and CD4 specificities.

To note about this clonotype: The antigen is undetermined.

There are 15 residues in the CDR3. CDR1 SGHRS and CDR2 YFSETQ come from the germline V gene. The germline V and J ends were trimmed by 4 bases and 2 bases, with 14 bases remaining between them. Individual cDNA molecules each received unique molecular identifiers attached to them. TCRdb re-called the 5' RACE reads through MiXCR, storing one row per CDR3 protein. The top ten hold around 15% of the sample, which has some 76,000 distinct CDR3 sequences, roughly an eighth seen once. Sequencing was done on a sample of whole blood. The rearrangement joins TRBV5-1 to TRBJ2-3, with D perhaps matching TRBD1 (5 bases). The sequence was obtained from an adult who was a healthcare worker with PCR-confirmed SARS-CoV-2 infection or an uninfected control (not recorded which). The chain's CDR3 is CASSDGHGPTDTQYF. CDR3 bases: TGCGCCAGCAGCGATGGACATGGCCCCACAGATACGCAGTATTTT.